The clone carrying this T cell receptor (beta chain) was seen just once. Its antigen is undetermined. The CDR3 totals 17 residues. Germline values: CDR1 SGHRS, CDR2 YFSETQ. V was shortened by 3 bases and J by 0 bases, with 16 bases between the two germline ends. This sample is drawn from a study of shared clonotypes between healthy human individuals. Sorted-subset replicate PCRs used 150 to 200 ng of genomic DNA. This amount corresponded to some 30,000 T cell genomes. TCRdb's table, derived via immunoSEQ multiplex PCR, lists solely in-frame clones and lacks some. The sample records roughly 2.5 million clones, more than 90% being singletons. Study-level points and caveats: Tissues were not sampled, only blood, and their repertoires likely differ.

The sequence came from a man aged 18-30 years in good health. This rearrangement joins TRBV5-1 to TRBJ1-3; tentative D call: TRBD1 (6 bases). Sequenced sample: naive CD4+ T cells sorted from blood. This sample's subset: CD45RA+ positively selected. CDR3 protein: CASSSTGTWSSGNTIYF. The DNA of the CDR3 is TGCGCCAGCAGCTCAACAGGGACCTGGAGCTCTGGAAACACCATATATTTT.